Listed here are 15 T cell receptor beta chains from one sample, sequenced in a study of OX40 agonist ivuxolimab in advanced cancers. The library relied on the immunoSEQ multiplex PCR assay. TCRdb mirrors the immuneACCESS table, restricted to in-frame sequences. Some clones are absent from its copies; in checked studies, under half trace to an unresolved V gene, and the reason for the others is unknown. This sample gives 70,000 or so clones in total; around 89% of them show up just once. The ten largest clonotypes hold 0.85% to 0.95% of the sample. The material was CD4+ or CD8+ T cells sorted from blood, obtained in a trial of the OX40 agonist ivuxolimab. All receptors derive from an adult with an advanced solid tumor such as melanoma, head and neck, liver or kidney cancer.

This chain links TRBV7-8 with TRBJ2-7; D possibly corresponds to TRBD1 (6 bases). This CDR3 has 15 residues. V was cut by 5 bases and J by 2 bases, with 16 bases left in between. Germline V CDR1 and CDR2: SGHVS, FQNEAQ. The CDR3 here is CASSPHRVGTYEQYF. Written as DNA, the CDR3 is TGTGCCAGCAGCCCCCACAGGGTGGGCACCTACGAGCAGTACTTC.

The V and J genes are TRBV5-1 and TRBJ2-3; TRBD2 matches 13 bases. The V gene's germline CDR1 is SGHRS and CDR2 YFSETQ. After removal of 4 bases from V and 9 bases from J, the junction contained 5 bases not matched to a gene. The CDR3 consists of 14 residues. CDR3 loop: CASSPGLAGETQYF. DNA of the CDR3: TGCGCCAGCAGCCCAGGACTAGCGGGGGAAACGCAGTATTTT.

The V and J genes are TRBV6-4 and TRBJ2-2, with D tentatively TRBD1 (5 bases). The V gene lost 6 bases and the J gene lost 0 bases, with 8 bases spanning the gap. This CDR3 spans 14 amino acids. Germline values: CDR1 MRHNA, CDR2 SNTAGT. In DNA form, the CDR3 reads TGTGCCAGCAGGAGGACATCGAACACCGGGGAGCTGTTTTTT. Translation: CASRRTSNTGELFF.

This clone was seen just once. The V and J genes are TRBV4-1 and TRBJ2-7; 11 bases are a match to TRBD2. The CDR3 sequence is 17 residues long. With V trimmed by 0 bases and J by 3 bases, 7 bases remained unmatched. Per germline, CDR1 MGHRA and CDR2 YSYEKL. DNA of the CDR3: TGCGCCAGCAGCCAAGACGTAATGACTAGCGGGGTCTACGAGCAGTACTTC. It specifies CASSQDVMTSGVYEQYF.

This chain connects TRBV7-9 to TRBJ2-2; 9 positions agree with TRBD2. Germline CDR1 is SEHNR and CDR2 is FQNEAQ (reference sequence). This CDR3 contains 17 residues. The J segment lost 5 bases and the V segment lost 5 bases, leaving 12 bases of the junction unmatched. The CDR3 loop reads CASSPGVLAGITGELFF. DNA for the CDR3: TGTGCCAGCAGCCCAGGGGTGCTAGCGGGGATTACCGGGGAGCTGTTTTTT.

This chain links TRBV29-1 with TRBJ2-5; 8 bases line up with TRBD1. The CDR3 loop spans 13 amino acids. Germline values: CDR1 SQVTM, CDR2 ANQGSEA. The V and J ends lost 7 bases and 5 bases, in that order; junction bases with no gene match: 9. CDR3 sequence: CSEGQGGTETQYF. Here the CDR3 DNA reads TGCAGCGAAGGACAGGGAGGAACGGAGACCCAGTACTTC.

This chain connects TRBV18 to TRBJ2-1; 11 nucleotides agree with TRBD2. The germline V gene has CDR1 KGHSH and CDR2 LQKENI. V was pared by 2 bases and J by 7 bases, with 7 bases of the junction left unmatched. CDR3 length equals 16 residues. CDR3 nucleotide sequence: TGTGCCAGCTCACCAACAGGACTAGCGGGTCGGAATGAGCAGTTCTTC. Encoded protein: CASSPTGLAGRNEQFF.

This chain uses TRBV5-4 with TRBJ2-2; D ambiguous. The CDR3 spans 13 residues. Germline CDR1 is SGHNT and CDR2 is YYREEE (reference sequence). Trimming pared 3 bases from V and 5 bases from J, leaving 8 bases between. This CDR3 reads CASSYYWTGELFF. The CDR3 DNA follows: TGTGCCAGCAGCTATTACTGGACCGGGGAGCTGTTTTTT.

CDR3 DNA: TGTGCCAGCAGCCCCGACAGGGTGAACACTGAAGCTTTCTTT. Amino acids: CASSPDRVNTEAFF. V usage is TRBV11-2 and J usage is TRBJ1-1; 7 positions match TRBD1. After removal of 5 bases from V and 0 bases from J, the junction contained 3 bases not matched to a gene. CDR1 and CDR2 from the germline V gene are SGHAT and FQNNGV. This CDR3 contains 14 residues.

The chain combines TRBV5-4 with TRBJ2-7, with no clear D. The ends were cut back, 0 bases at V and 4 bases at J, with 8 bases in the middle. Per the germline V gene, CDR1 is SGHNT and CDR2 is YYREEE (reference sequence). This CDR3 has 13 residues. The CDR3 nucleotides read TGTGCCAGCAGCTTGGGCGTCGAATACGAGCAGTACTTC. Its protein is CASSLGVEYEQYF.

This clone has only a few counts. The chain joins TRBV28 to TRBJ1-5, with 9 bases identical to TRBD1. J gave up 7 bases and V 3 bases, and 7 bases lay outside the gene matches. The CDR3 sequence is 15 residues long. Germline V gene sequence: CDR1 MDHEN, CDR2 SYDVKM. CDR3 coding DNA: TGTGCCAGCAGTTTCGTGACAGGGGGGGGACAGCCCCAGCATTTT. It translates to CASSFVTGGGQPQHF.

The gene calls are TRBV29-1 and TRBJ2-7; 9 positions agree with TRBD1. The CDR3 runs 14 residues. Germline CDR1 SQVTM, CDR2 ANQGSEA. The CDR3 spells CAIRGDRVRNEQYF. CDR3 coding DNA: TGCGCCATCCGTGGGGACAGGGTACGGAACGAGCAGTACTTC.

The gene calls are TRBV6-5 and TRBJ2-3, with TRBD2 as a possible D gene (6 bases). The CDR3 spans 15 residues. The V gene's germline CDR1 is MNHEY and CDR2 SVGAGI. V was cut by 2 bases and J by 3 bases, with 12 bases left in between. CDR3 region: CASSYRGANTDTQYF. CDR3 nucleotides: TGTGCCAGCAGTTACCGCGGGGCGAATACAGATACGCAGTATTTT.

This chain joins TRBV27 and TRBJ1-1, with D possibly being TRBD1 (5 bases). Germline V CDR1 and CDR2: MNHEY, SMNVEV (reference sequence). The CDR3 length is 14 residues. Trimming cost V 6 bases and J 1 base, with 12 bases left between them. The CDR3 protein is CASRPGTANTEAFF. In DNA form, the CDR3 reads TGTGCCAGCAGACCCGGGACGGCGAACACTGAAGCTTTCTTT.

The chain combines TRBV30 with TRBJ1-2; no definite D call. Germline values: CDR1 GTSNPN, CDR2 SVGIG (reference sequence). V shed 4 bases and J shed 5 bases, with 11 bases lying between them. This CDR3 has 12 amino acids. The CDR3 sequence is CAWTYGEYGYTF. The CDR3 DNA follows: TGTGCCTGGACCTACGGGGAATATGGCTACACCTTC.